This T cell receptor (beta chain) appears in the sequencing data of a study of regulatory T cells in long-lasting Graves disease (dated by TCRdb to the early 2020s). The study in broad terms: Persistent Graves' disease was defined as persistently positive TSH receptor autoantibodies together with antithyroid drug treatment for over 5 years. This study used TCR sequencing and RNA sequencing of peripheral blood to compare persistent Graves' disease patients against newly diagnosed Graves' disease patients. The study was registered as a clinical trial and conducted in China. A total of around 35 samples underwent TCR sequencing, from around 13 patients with persistent Graves' disease and approximately 20 patients with newly diagnosed Graves' disease. Antithyroid drugs had been taken for about 10.3 years on average by persistent Graves' disease patients in the clinical cohort. The investigation overall reported the following: Sequencing and analysis were limited to the TCR beta chain. Peripheral blood alone was examined, since thyroid tissue, which constituted the primary lesion, could not be accessed. TRBV28, TRBJ1-2 and TRBJ2-5 were preferentially used in persistent disease, while TRBV20-1 and TRBJ2-1 were favored in newly diagnosed disease. As a limitation, the authors acknowledged that the small sample size may reduce accuracy. A larger number of public clonotypes was shared among persistent patients (fewer than 3,000) than among newly diagnosed patients (around 890). Compared with newly diagnosed patients, persistent Graves' disease patients had lower TCR Shannon entropy and fewer highly expanded clones, which suggests clonal expansion.

This clonotype was counted once. Which antigen it targets is not known. One base away there is no much larger clone; base qualities are not given. A lone read gives weak evidence. For CDR1 and CDR2, the germline V gene lists SGHRS and YFSETQ. The V end gives up 5 bases and the J end 2 bases, leaving 7 bases in the junction not matched to a gene. Taken from cysteine to phenylalanine, the CDR3 has 15 residues. CDR3 DNA is the only sequence kept; it has 45 bases, read in frame from the first base. According to the study, the label for this sample's time point signals: persistent/refractory GD, antithyroid drugs over 5 years with positive TRAb. For both TCR sequencing and RNA sequencing, RNA was extracted from PBMCs using TRIzol. The diagnosis of Graves' disease followed American Thyroid Association guidelines. Patients for the study were recruited at an endocrinology department in Xi'an, China. Each patient gave 9 to 10 milliliters of peripheral blood, collected in an EDTA anticoagulant tube. Ficoll Paque Plus density gradient separation was used to isolate PBMCs, and no further T cell sorting was done. An Agilent 2100 Bioanalyzer and agarose gel were used to assess RNA quality, and a NanoDrop 2000 was used to measure RNA concentration.

Receptors were amplified or captured by multiplex PCR. TCRdb records Illumina HiSeq 4000 as the sequencer. TCR beta libraries were built with iRepertoire HTBI primers and Arm-PCR amplification of CDR3 regions. Gel purification was performed on PCR products prior to sequencing. Processing in the source paper ran as follows. Gene usage analysis of CDR3 amino acid clonotypes relied on the roughly 64 TRBV and fewer than 15 TRBJ segments identified across samples. COPE and FqMerger were used to merge filtered high-quality paired reads into contigs. BLAST was used to align contigs to IMGT TRBV, TRBD and TRBJ reference genes, and CDR3 was defined according to IMGT. Highly expanded clones were defined as clonotypes with a frequency above 0.1%. Shannon entropy served as the measure of repertoire diversity, while the Gini coefficient captured V-J evenness. A clonotype was considered public if more than one individual shared it. Through fastp at Q25 and MiXCR, TCRdb rebuilt clones from the public reads, retaining in-frame beta chains. For every CDR3 protein sequence, its rows merge into one entry that carries the most common genes and DNA. The V and J calls and clone size are TCRdb's, not the authors'. In this sample the table shows some 470,000 distinct CDR3 sequences, about a fifth of which occur a single time. Of the sample, around 7% is held by the ten largest clones.

The sequence joins TRBV5-1 to TRBJ2-7, with TRBD2 matching 10 junction bases. This sequence was found in a female donor with Graves disease. The specimen comprised peripheral blood mononuclear cells (PBMCs), sampled when the disease was refractory, from a patient treated with antithyroid drugs. The DNA sequence reads TGCGCCAGCAGGGGTAGCGGGGGGAAGACCTACGAGCAGTACTTC. Its translation is CASRGSGGKTYEQYF.